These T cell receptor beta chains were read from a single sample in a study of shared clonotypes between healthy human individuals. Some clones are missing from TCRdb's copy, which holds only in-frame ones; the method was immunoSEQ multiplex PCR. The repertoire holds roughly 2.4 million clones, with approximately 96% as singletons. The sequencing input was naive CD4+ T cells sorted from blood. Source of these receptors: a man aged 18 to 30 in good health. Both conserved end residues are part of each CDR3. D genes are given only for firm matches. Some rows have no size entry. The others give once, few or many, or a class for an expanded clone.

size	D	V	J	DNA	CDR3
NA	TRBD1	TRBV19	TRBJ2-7	TGTGCCAGTAGTATAGAGGGACAGGGGTTCTACGAGCAGTACTTC	CASSIEGQGFYEQYF
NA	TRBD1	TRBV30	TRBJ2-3	TGTGCCTGGAGTGCGACCCGGGTTTGGGGACAGGGAGGCGCAGATACGCAGTATTTT	CAWSATRVWGQGGADTQYF
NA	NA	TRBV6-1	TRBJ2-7	TGTGCCAGCAGTGAGATCCACAGGGCCGGAAGCTCCTACGAGCAGTACTTC	CASSEIHRAGSSYEQYF
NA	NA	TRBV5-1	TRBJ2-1	TGCGCCAGCAGTGGTGGGGTTGGGAATGAGCAGTTCTTC	CASSGGVGNEQFF
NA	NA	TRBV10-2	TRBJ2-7	TGCGCCAGCAGTGAGTGGGGGGCGAAAAACGAGCAGTACTTC	CASSEWGAKNEQYF
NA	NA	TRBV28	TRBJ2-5	TGTGCCAGCAGTTTTCCCCGAGTGCGAAAACAAGAGACCCAGTACTTC	CASSFPRVRKQETQYF
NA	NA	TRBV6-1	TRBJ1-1	TGTGCCAGCAGTGAAGCGGGGAGGGGGGCTGTGACTGAAGCTTTCTTT	CASSEAGRGAVTEAFF
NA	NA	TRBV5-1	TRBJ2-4	TGCGCCAGCAGCTTGCAGGGGTTCGCCAAAAACATTCAGTACTTC	CASSLQGFAKNIQYF
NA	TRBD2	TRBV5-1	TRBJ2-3	TGCGCCAGCAGCTTCGGACTAGCGGGAGGGCCCGGGGGCACAGATACGCAGTATTTT	CASSFGLAGGPGGTDTQYF
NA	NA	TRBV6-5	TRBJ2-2	TGTGCCAGCAGATTCGGGGTGGCGAACACCGGGGAGCTGTTTTTT	CASRFGVANTGELFF
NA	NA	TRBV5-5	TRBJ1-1	TGTGCCAGCCATGTGAGGGCAGGGTACTTGAACACTGAAGCTTTCTTT	CASHVRAGYLNTEAFF
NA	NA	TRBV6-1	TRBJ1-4	TGTGCCAGCACTTGGACTGTCGATAATGAAAAACTGTTTTTT	CASTWTVDNEKLFF
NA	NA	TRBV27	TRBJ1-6	TGTGCCAGCACCCGCGGGGGGGAGGGGACGAGCTCCTATAATTCACCCCTCCACTTT	CASTRGGEGTSSYNSPLHF
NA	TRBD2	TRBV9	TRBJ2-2	TGTGCCAGCAGTAGCGGGAGGGAGAGCGGGGAGCTGTTTTTT	CASSSGRESGELFF
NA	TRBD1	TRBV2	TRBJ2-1	TGTGCCAGTCGCCGGGACAGGGAAAACAATGAGCAGTTCTTC	CASRRDRENNEQFF
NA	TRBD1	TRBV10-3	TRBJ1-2	TGTGCCATCAGTGAGTCTCCGGGACAGGCTGCTAACTATGGCTACACCTTC	CAISESPGQAANYGYTF
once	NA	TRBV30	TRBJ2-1	TGTGCCTGGACTTTGGGCAGGGAGCAGTTCTTC	CAWTLGREQFF
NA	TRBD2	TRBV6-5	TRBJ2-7	TGTGCCAGCAGTTACTCGACTAGCGGGGCCTACGAGCAGTACTTC	CASSYSTSGAYEQYF